Following are 13 T cell receptor beta chains from one sample sequenced in a study of graft-versus-host responses after intestinal transplantation. The protocol was immunoSEQ multiplex PCR, while the TCRdb copy is restricted to in-frame clones and leaves out a portion. The table shows roughly 40,000 clones, with 80% to 95% occurring only once. This specimen consisted of PBMCs, obtained roughly 780 days after intestinal transplantation. All receptors derive from a human patient who received an intestinal transplant, so some T cells may come from the graft donor.

J is TRBJ2-7 and V is TRBV18; 8 nucleotides agree with TRBD2. Germline V gene sequence: CDR1 KGHSH, CDR2 LQKENI. V was clipped by 4 bases and J by 6 bases; unmatched bases: 2. The CDR3 is 12 amino acids. This chain's CDR3 is CASSQGLAEQYF. The DNA for the CDR3 is TGTGCCAGCTCACAAGGACTAGCCGAGCAGTACTTC.

The chain employs TRBV28 and TRBJ2-1, with 11 nucleotides matching TRBD2. CDR3 length: 17 residues. Germline CDR1 is MDHEN and CDR2 is SYDVKM. The J segment lost 3 bases and the V segment lost 0 bases, leaving 4 bases of the junction unmatched. The CDR3 here is CASSLWVAGGHYNEQFF. In nucleotides, the CDR3 is TGTGCCAGCAGTTTATGGGTAGCGGGAGGGCACTACAATGAGCAGTTCTTC.

The V gene is TRBV5-6, the J gene TRBJ2-7, with unresolved D. The V gene's germline CDR1 is SGHDT and CDR2 YYEEEE. The ends were cut back, 3 bases at V and 4 bases at J, with 5 bases in the middle. There are 11 residues in the CDR3. The CDR3, as DNA: TGTGCCAGCAGCTACCTTTACGAGCAGTACTTC. Protein product: CASSYLYEQYF.

The chain uses TRBV29-1 and TRBJ2-1; D gene unclear. V was shortened by 0 bases and J by 9 bases, with 15 bases between the two germline ends. The germline CDR1 and CDR2 sequences are SQVTM and ANQGSEA. This CDR3 is built from 14 residues. CDR3 amino acids: CSVEDLVQDIEQFF. The CDR3 nucleotides are TGCAGCGTTGAAGATCTAGTCCAGGATATTGAGCAGTTCTTC.

This chain joins TRBV25-1 and TRBJ2-5, with TRBD2 matching over 8 bases. Germline V CDR1 and CDR2: MGHDK, SYGVNS. The CDR3 spans 14 residues. The ends lost 4 bases at V and 4 bases at J; junction bases unmatched: 5. CDR3 coding DNA: TGTGCCAGCAGTGTACGGGGGGGCTCAGAGACCCAGTACTTC. Translated, it gives CASSVRGGSETQYF.

The rearrangement joins TRBV4-1 to TRBJ2-3; 7 bases align to TRBD2. The CDR3 has 19 residues. J gave up 0 bases and V 2 bases, and 14 bases lay outside the gene matches. The germline CDR1 and CDR2 sequences are MGHRA and YSYEKL. The CDR3 DNA reads as TGCGCCAGCAGCCAAACCCCCCCCAATAGCGGGCTCAGCACAGATACGCAGTATTTT. Amino acid sequence: CASSQTPPNSGLSTDTQYF.

J is TRBJ2-3 and V is TRBV5-5; 8 nucleotides agree with TRBD1. The CDR3 runs 14 residues. The V gene's germline CDR1 is SGHKS and CDR2 YYEKEE (reference sequence). The V gene end was trimmed by 1 base and the J gene end by 4 bases; junction bases not matched to a gene: 2. The CDR3 region is CASSLPGGPDTQYF. DNA of the CDR3: TGTGCCAGCAGCTTGCCAGGGGGCCCAGATACGCAGTATTTT.

This chain uses TRBV10-3 with TRBJ1-1; D is possibly TRBD1 (6 bases). Germline V gives CDR1 ENHRY, CDR2 SYGVKD. The CDR3 sequence is 14 residues long. The V gene lost 2 bases and the J gene lost 7 bases, with 14 bases spanning the gap. DNA of the CDR3: TGTGCCATCAGTGAGGAAGGACAGATCAGTGAAGCTTTCTTT. The encoded protein is CAISEEGQISEAFF.

The rearrangement joins TRBV5-1 to TRBJ2-3; 10 bases agree with TRBD2. The ends lost 0 bases at V and 2 bases at J; junction bases unmatched: 6. Germline V gives CDR1 SGHRS, CDR2 YFSETQ. This CDR3 region has 17 residues. The CDR3 loop reads CASSLAPAGGTTDTQYF. CDR3 sequence (DNA): TGCGCCAGCAGCTTGGCCCCAGCGGGGGGGACCACAGATACGCAGTATTTT. The full variable domain, rest sourced from reference TRBV5-1 and TRBJ2-3, is KAGVTQTPRYLIKTRGQQVTLSCSPISGHRSVSWYQQTPGQGLQFLFEYFSETQRNKGNFPGRFSGRQFSNSRSEMNVSTLELGDSALYLCASSLAPAGGTTDTQYFGPGTRLTVL.

The chain employs TRBV10-3 and TRBJ2-7; TRBD2 aligns across 13 bases. V lost 8 bases, J lost 2 bases, and 0 bases stayed unmatched. Germline values: CDR1 ENHRY, CDR2 SYGVKD. The CDR3 has 13 residues. In nucleotides, the CDR3 is TGTGCCATCGGGACTAGCGGGACCTACGAGCAGTACTTC. Protein sequence: CAIGTSGTYEQYF.

In this sample, this clone turned up once. This chain joins TRBV6-6 and TRBJ2-3; TRBD2 aligns across 9 bases. J was trimmed by 4 bases and V by 5 bases; bases with no gene match: 7. Germline V gives CDR1 MNHNY, CDR2 SVGAGI (reference sequence). The CDR3 is 15 residues long. The CDR3 nucleotides are TGTGCCAGCAGTCCCGGGGGACTAGCTGCAGATACGCAGTATTTT. Encoded protein: CASSPGGLAADTQYF.

V and J are TRBV27 and TRBJ2-7; possibly TRBD2 for D (7 bases). The CDR3 is 13 residues long. Trimming stripped 5 bases from V and 6 bases from J, with 14 bases between. The germline V gene encodes CDR1 MNHEY and CDR2 SMNVEV (reference sequence). CDR3 DNA: TGTGCCAGCAGTCTAGGACTAGGGGGCGAGCAGTACTTC. This sequence encodes CASSLGLGGEQYF.

This chain connects TRBV18 to TRBJ2-3, with D uncertain. CDR1 and CDR2 (germline): KGHSH, LQKENI. Trimming shortened V by 6 bases and J by 6 bases, and 10 bases separated the two germline ends. There are 12 residues in the CDR3. CDR3 coding DNA: TGTGCCAGCTCCCCCCTTGTGGATACGCAGTATTTT. Translating gives CASSPLVDTQYF.